The 32 T cell receptor beta chains presented below share a single source sample, sequenced in a study of blood T cells in healthy people across ages. PCR was performed a second time for roughly 7 to 12 cycles using a sample-barcoded 5' primer and a J-beta primer mix. A single record per CDR3 protein comes from TCRdb applying MiXCR to the 5' RACE reads. The data hold about 800,000 distinct CDR3 sequences, with less than 60% observed a single time. The material sequenced was blood. Source of these receptors: a man older than 75 in good health.

This chain uses TRBV25-1 with TRBJ1-2; weak D call: TRBD1 (6 bases). V shed 4 bases and J shed 12 bases, with 24 bases lying between them. This CDR3 has 15 residues. Germline loops: CDR1 MGHDK, CDR2 SYGVNS. The CDR3 bases are TGTGCCAGCAGTGCGTCGACAGGAAATATTAAGGAGAACACCTTC. It specifies CASSASTGNIKENTF.

This clonotype has just a few counts. The V and J genes are TRBV7-3 and TRBJ2-5; D is tentatively TRBD1 or TRBD2 (5 bases each). The CDR3 is 13 residues long. V was clipped by 11 bases and J by 5 bases, with 18 bases between them. CDR1 and CDR2 from the germline V gene are SGHTA and FQGTGA. The CDR3 DNA sequence: TGTGCCTCCCCCCCCCTCTGGGGGGAGACCCAGTACTTC. Amino acids: CASPPLWGETQYF. The variable domain in full, completed from reference TRBV7-3 and TRBJ2-5, reads GAGVSQTPSNKVTEKGKYVELRCDPISGHTALYWYRQSLGQGPEFLIYFQGTGAADDSGLPNDRFFAVRPEGSVSTLKIQRTERGDSAVYLCASPPLWGETQYFGPGTRLLVL.

This clonotype was picked up a small number of times. This rearrangement joins TRBV7-8 to TRBJ2-7; possibly TRBD1 or TRBD2 for D (5 bases each). The CDR3 length is 17 residues. V lost 3 bases and J lost 1, with 19 bases in between. Germline V gives CDR1 SGHVS, CDR2 FQNEAQ. The CDR3 DNA follows: TGTGCCAGCAGCTTCGAGGGCCTGGGACGTAGTTCCTACGAGCAGTACTTC. It specifies CASSFEGLGRSSYEQYF. The full variable domain, completed using reference TRBV7-8 and TRBJ2-7, is GAGVSQSPRYKVAKRGQDVALRCDPISGHVSLFWYQQALGQGPEFLTYFQNEAQLDKSGLPSDRFFAERPEGSVSTLKIQRTQQEDSAVYLCASSFEGLGRSSYEQYFGPGTRLTVT.

For this clonotype: This may be a read error, as it is one base from a much larger clone. V and J are TRBV11-2 and TRBJ2-3; 7 bases map to TRBD2. The CDR3 loop spans 15 amino acids. Germline V gene data show CDR1 as SGHAT and CDR2 as FQNNGV. CDR3 sequence (DNA): TGTGCCAGCAGCTTAGTCGGGACTACCACAGATACGCGGTATTTT. This codes for CASSLVGTTTDTRYF.

The V gene is TRBV28, the J gene TRBJ2-1, with D possibly being TRBD1 or TRBD2 (5 bases each). Between the trimmed V and J ends, which lost 6 bases and 9 bases, there was a span of 12 bases. Germline CDR1 MDHEN, CDR2 SYDVKM. The CDR3 covers 12 residues. The CDR3 loop is CASRTGTGEQFF. CDR3 bases: TGTGCCAGCAGAACTGGGACGGGTGAGCAGTTCTTC.

A note on this clonotype: A read error is possible here, since a much larger clone lies one base away. CDR3 sequence (DNA): TGCGCCGGCAGCCAGGCCCAGGGTTATGGCTACACCTTC. This codes for CAGSQAQGYGYTF. The chain has TRBV4-3 and TRBJ1-2; D is perhaps TRBD1 (5 bases). This CDR3 spans 13 amino acids. Germline CDR1 LGHNA, CDR2 YSLEER.

This clonotype was detected once. The CDR3 reads CASSSSDRGNGYTF. CDR3 nucleotides: TGTGCCAGCAGCTCCTCCGACAGGGGGAATGGCTACACCTTC. The gene calls are TRBV11-2 and TRBJ1-2, with 9 bases matching TRBD1. The CDR3 contains 14 residues. Looked up from germline, CDR1 is SGHAT and CDR2 is FQNNGV. V shed 4 bases, J shed 6 bases, and the junction held 6 bases outside the gene matches. Full variable domain (remainder filled in from reference TRBV11-2 and TRBJ1-2): EAGVAQSPRYKIIEKRQSVAFWCNPISGHATLYWYQQILGQGPKLLIQFQNNGVVDDSQLPKDRFSAERLKGVDSTLKIQPAKLEDSAVYLCASSSSDRGNGYTFGSGTRLTVV.

This clonotype has ten or more counts. This chain uses TRBV7-2 with TRBJ2-5; the match to TRBD1 covers 7 bases. The germline CDR1 and CDR2 sequences are SGHTA and FQGNSA. The CDR3 sequence is 15 residues long. The trim removed 4 bases at V and 2 bases at J, leaving 7 bases unmatched. This chain's CDR3 is CASSSPGQRQETQYF. The CDR3 DNA follows: TGTGCCAGCAGCTCTCCGGGACAGAGACAAGAGACCCAGTACTTC. Complete variable domain (other parts from reference TRBV7-2 and TRBJ2-5): GAGVSQSPSNKVTEKGKDVELRCDPISGHTALYWYRQSLGQGLEFLIYFQGNSAPDKSGLPSDRFSAERTGGSVSTLTIQRTQQEDSAVYLCASSSPGQRQETQYFGPGTRLLVL.

The chain carries TRBV30 and TRBJ2-3, with D maybe TRBD2 (6 bases). The V gene's germline CDR1 is GTSNPN and CDR2 SVGIG (reference sequence). The CDR3 consists of 14 residues. V gave up 3 bases and J gave up 6 bases, with 16 bases separating them. Here the CDR3 reads CAWSPDYRRDTQYF. For the CDR3, the DNA is TGTGCCTGGAGCCCGGACTATCGGAGGGATACGCAGTATTTT. Using reference TRBV30 and TRBJ2-3 for the parts outside the CDR3, the full variable domain is SQTIHQWPATLVQPVGSPLSLECTVEGTSNPNLYWYRQAAGRGLQLLFYSVGIGQISSEVPQNLSASRPQDRQFILSSKKLLLSDSGFYLCAWSPDYRRDTQYFGPGTRLTVL.

The chain joins TRBV7-2 to TRBJ2-5; 7 bases fit TRBD1. J was trimmed by 2 bases and V by 5 bases; bases with no gene match: 5. Germline V gene lookup returns CDR1 SGHTA and CDR2 FQGNSA. This CDR3 comprises 14 residues. CDR3 region: CASSRGQVQETQYF. The CDR3, as DNA: TGTGCCAGCAGCCGCGGACAGGTACAAGAGACCCAGTACTTC. Full variable domain (missing parts from reference TRBV7-2 and TRBJ2-5): GAGVSQSPSNKVTEKGKDVELRCDPISGHTALYWYRQSLGQGLEFLIYFQGNSAPDKSGLPSDRFSAERTGGSVSTLTIQRTQQEDSAVYLCASSRGQVQETQYFGPGTRLLVL.

The table lists this clonotype with a few counts. The chain has TRBV7-2 and TRBJ2-3, with a tentative D call TRBD1 (6 bases). Germline CDR1 reads SGHTA; CDR2 reads FQGNSA. The CDR3 length is 15 residues. V was pared by 4 bases and J by 2 bases, with 13 bases between. The CDR3 DNA sequence: TGTGCCAGCAGCTCACCGGGACACCTCACAGATACGCAGTATTTT. Protein sequence: CASSSPGHLTDTQYF.

Worth noting for this clonotype: It is likely a read error, because the conserved phenylalanine at the end of the CDR3 is missing. The chain employs TRBV12-3 or TRBV12-4 and TRBJ2-3; either TRBD1 or TRBD2 may supply D (5 bases each). V shed 3 bases and J shed 4 bases, with 11 bases lying between them. CDR3 length: 14 residues. The CDR3 coding sequence is TGTGCCAGCAGTTTGAAGGGGAGCGCAGATACGCAGTATTCT. Protein: CASSLKGSADTQYS.

To note about this clonotype: A much larger clone lies a single base off, so this may be a read error. This chain links TRBV5-6 with TRBJ2-7; 10 positions match TRBD1. V shed 0 bases, J shed 3 bases, and the junction held 6 bases outside the gene matches. Germline lookup yields CDR1 SGHDT and CDR2 YYEEEE. CDR3 length: 16 amino acids. The CDR3 is CASSLGQGALGYEQYF. CDR3 bases: TGTGCCAGCAGCTTGGGACAGGGGGCACTCGGCTACGAGCAGTACTTC. Supplemented by reference TRBV5-6 and TRBJ2-7, the full variable domain reads DAGVTQSPTHLIKTRGQQVTLRCSPKSGHDTVSWYQQALGQGPQFIFQYYEEEERQRGNFPDRFSGHQFPNYSSELNVNALLLGDSALYLCASSLGQGALGYEQYFGPGTRLTVT.

This clonotype was counted a few times. This sequence joins TRBV5-1 and TRBJ2-3; 9 bases align to TRBD2. V was clipped by 7 bases and J by 0 bases; unmatched bases: 3. The CDR3 length is 14 residues. Germline V CDR1 and CDR2: SGHRS, YFSETQ. The CDR3 DNA is TGCGCCAGCCAGCGGGAGGCTAGCACAGATACGCAGTATTTT. Encoded protein: CASQREASTDTQYF.

The V gene is TRBV10-3, the J gene TRBJ1-2; tentative D call: TRBD1 (5 bases). Germline CDR1 reads ENHRY; CDR2 reads SYGVKD. This CDR3 is 13 amino acids long. V was pared by 4 bases and J by 4 bases, with 10 bases between. The CDR3 DNA sequence: TGTGCCATCAGTGCGGACACCGCCTATGGCTACACCTTC. Amino acid sequence: CAISADTAYGYTF.

This clonotype was recorded once. Just one base apart from a much larger clone, this may be a read error. The chain is built from TRBV3-1 and TRBJ1-4; the D is unclear. The CDR3 loop spans 12 amino acids. V was shortened by 4 bases and J by 13 bases, with 13 bases between the two germline ends. Germline V gives CDR1 LGHDT, CDR2 YNNKEL (reference sequence). CDR3 nucleotides: TGTGCCAGCAGCCTGATAGGAGGTGGACTGTTTTTT. Protein product: CASSLIGGGLFF.

The rearrangement uses TRBV7-2 and TRBJ2-7; the D gene is possibly TRBD1 (5 bases). V gave up 5 bases and J gave up 5 bases, with 19 bases separating them. From germline, CDR1 is SGHTA and CDR2 FQGNSA. The CDR3 covers 15 residues. This CDR3 reads CASSHPPTGGHEQYF. The CDR3 nucleotides read TGTGCCAGCAGCCACCCTCCAACAGGCGGCCACGAGCAGTACTTC.

The chain employs TRBV5-1 and TRBJ2-1, with 11 bases aligning to TRBD2. The trim removed 5 bases at V and 5 bases at J, leaving 3 bases unmatched. CDR1 is SGHRS, CDR2 YFSETQ, per germline. This CDR3 region has 14 residues. CDR3: CASRAGLADNEQFF. For the CDR3, the DNA is TGCGCCAGCAGGGCGGGACTAGCGGACAATGAGCAGTTCTTC.

V is TRBV28 and J is TRBJ2-1, with 9 nucleotides matching TRBD1. Trimming cost V 6 bases and J 0 bases; bases outside gene matches: 6. The germline V gene has CDR1 MDHEN and CDR2 SYDVKM. This CDR3 region has 16 residues. CDR3 sequence (DNA): TGTGCCAGCAGACAGGGACAGGGCGTCTCCTACAATGAGCAGTTCTTC. Translation: CASRQGQGVSYNEQFF.

V is TRBV6-5 and J is TRBJ2-3, with D maybe TRBD2 (6 bases). Trimming removed 3 bases at V and 0 bases at J, with 10 bases between. CDR1 MNHEY and CDR2 SVGAGI come from the germline V gene. The CDR3 covers 15 residues. CDR3: CASSYKGGSTDTQYF. As DNA, the CDR3 is TGTGCCAGCAGTTATAAAGGAGGGAGCACAGATACGCAGTATTTT.

The J gene is TRBJ2-1, the V gene TRBV25-1; D not certain. This CDR3 contains 16 residues. CDR1 is MGHDK, CDR2 SYGVNS, per germline. Trimming shortened V by 3 bases and J by 3 bases, and 15 bases separated the two germline ends. CDR3 nucleotide sequence: TGTGCCAGCAGTGACGGTAGGGCTGAAAACTACAATGAGCAGTTCTTC. Translating gives CASSDGRAENYNEQFF.

Worth noting for this clonotype: Since a much larger clone is just one base distant, this may be a read error. The V gene is TRBV4-2, the J gene TRBJ2-7, with D perhaps TRBD1 (5 bases). CDR3 size: 16 residues. From germline, CDR1 is LGHNA and CDR2 YNFKEQ. CDR3 loop: CASSQATGSSSYKQYF. The CDR3 nucleotides read TGTGCCAGCAGCCAAGCTACAGGTAGTAGCTCCTACAAGCAGTACTTC.

This clonotype showed up just a few times. The chain employs TRBV27 and TRBJ2-7; 12 bases are a match to TRBD2. After removal of 5 bases from V and 4 bases from J, the junction contained 6 bases not matched to a gene. Germline loops: CDR1 MNHEY, CDR2 SMNVEV (reference sequence). This CDR3 has 15 residues. The CDR3 reads CASSPSGRGVYEQYF. In nucleotides, the CDR3 is TGTGCCAGCAGTCCTAGCGGGAGGGGCGTTTACGAGCAGTACTTC.

This clonotype has only a few counts. The chain uses TRBV12-3 or TRBV12-4 and TRBJ2-4; the D gene is possibly TRBD1 (5 bases). CDR3 size: 13 residues. Trimming cost V 3 bases and J 12 bases, with 15 bases left between them. The CDR3 DNA reads TGTGCCAGCAGTTTGAGACAGCCCGAGGCTCAGTACTTC. It specifies CASSLRQPEAQYF.

V gene TRBV9 combines with J gene TRBJ2-1; 7 positions match TRBD2. This CDR3 is 17 amino acids long. Germline V gene sequence: CDR1 SGDLS, CDR2 YYNGEE. The V gene end was trimmed by 3 bases and the J gene end by 2 bases; junction bases not matched to a gene: 11. In nucleotides, the CDR3 is TGTGCCAGCAGCGCCCCTTTTGCGGGAGCGACCTACAATGAGCAGTTCTTC. Translated: CASSAPFAGATYNEQFF.

A remark on this clonotype: The junction does not match germline at one end; this may be a read error. CDR3 amino acids: CSARAGTMYTEQFF. The DNA for the CDR3 is TGCAGTGCTAGAGCTGGGACTATGTACACTGAGCAGTTCTTC. The V gene is TRBV20-1, the J gene TRBJ2-1, with TRBD2 identical over 7 bases. The CDR3 runs 14 residues. Germline CDR1 reads DFQATT; CDR2 reads SNEGSKA (reference sequence).

The rearrangement uses TRBV20-1 and TRBJ1-2, with TRBD1 matching over 11 bases. The V segment lost 3 bases and the J segment 8 bases; nucleotides outside the gene matches: 8. There are 14 residues in the CDR3. The germline CDR1 and CDR2 sequences are DFQATT and SNEGSKA (reference sequence). In DNA, the CDR3 is TGCAGTGCTAGTGGGACAGGGGGGTTTGGAGGCTACACCTTC. Protein sequence: CSASGTGGFGGYTF.

This chain connects TRBV20-1 to TRBJ2-3; no definite D call. Germline CDR1 reads DFQATT; CDR2 reads SNEGSKA (reference sequence). V lost 7 bases to trimming and J lost 2 bases, with 7 bases between them. CDR3 size: 11 residues. CDR3 sequence: CSGSLTDTQYF. In DNA, the CDR3 is TGCAGTGGGTCCCTCACAGATACGCAGTATTTT.

V is TRBV25-1 and J is TRBJ1-6; 9 nucleotides match TRBD1. The CDR3 has 14 residues. After removal of 6 bases from V and 9 bases from J, the junction contained 6 bases not matched to a gene. Germline CDR1 MGHDK, CDR2 SYGVNS. CDR3 DNA: TGTGCCAGCAGGCAACAGGGGGCAGTTTCACCCCTCCACTTT. Its translation is CASRQQGAVSPLHF. The variable domain in full, completed from reference TRBV25-1 and TRBJ1-6, reads EADIYQTPRYLVIGTGKKITLECSQTMGHDKMYWYQQDPGMELHLIHYSYGVNSTEKGDLSSESTVSRIRTEHFPLTLESARPSHTSQYLCASRQQGAVSPLHFGNGTRLTVT.

This chain uses TRBV7-2 with TRBJ2-3; perhaps TRBD2 as D (5 bases). Trimming pared 5 bases from V and 1 base from J, leaving 16 bases between. Germline CDR1 SGHTA, CDR2 FQGNSA. The CDR3 has 16 residues. DNA of the CDR3: TGTGCCAGCAGCCCCCGGTTAGCGCCGGGCACAGATACGCAGTATTTT. Encoded protein: CASSPRLAPGTDTQYF.

This chain uses TRBV12-3 or TRBV12-4 with TRBJ2-5; 10 bases agree with TRBD2. The V and J ends lost 5 bases and 4 bases, in that order; junction bases with no gene match: 7. The CDR3 contains 15 residues. CDR3 coding DNA: TGTGCCAGCAGTCCAGCGGGAGGGCCGGGAGAGACCCAGTACTTC. Residues: CASSPAGGPGETQYF.

This chain joins TRBV30 and TRBJ2-3; TRBD2 agrees at 9 bases. The V segment lost 5 bases and the J segment 3 bases; nucleotides outside the gene matches: 3. The CDR3 is made up of 13 amino acids. Germline CDR1 GTSNPN, CDR2 SVGIG (reference sequence). In nucleotides, the CDR3 is TGTGCCTGGGGACTAGCGTCTACAGATACGCAGTATTTT. It yields the protein CAWGLASTDTQYF.